This TCR beta chain appears in the sequencing data of a study of CD4 and CD8 cells across lung adenocarcinoma regions. Samples came from patients with localized non-small cell lung adenocarcinoma. TCRdb passed the PCR reads through MiXCR, listing each CDR3 protein once. Of about 3,200 distinct CDR3 sequences detected, around two thirds appear once; the ten largest clones hold 15% to 20%. This CDR3 contains 11 residues. The germline V gene has CDR1 SGHVS and CDR2 FQNEAQ. The chain uses TRBV7-8 and TRBJ2-5; no definite D call. The DNA matches TRBJ2-7 better at its end, which makes the J call doubtful. Material: CD4+ T cells from the margin of a lung tumor. The TCR was taken from a male donor with lung adenocarcinoma. The CD4 and CD8 labels of this study may be unreliable. The DNA for the CDR3 is TGTGCCAGCAGCTCGGATGGCGAGCAGTACTTC. The encoded protein is CASSSDGEQYF.